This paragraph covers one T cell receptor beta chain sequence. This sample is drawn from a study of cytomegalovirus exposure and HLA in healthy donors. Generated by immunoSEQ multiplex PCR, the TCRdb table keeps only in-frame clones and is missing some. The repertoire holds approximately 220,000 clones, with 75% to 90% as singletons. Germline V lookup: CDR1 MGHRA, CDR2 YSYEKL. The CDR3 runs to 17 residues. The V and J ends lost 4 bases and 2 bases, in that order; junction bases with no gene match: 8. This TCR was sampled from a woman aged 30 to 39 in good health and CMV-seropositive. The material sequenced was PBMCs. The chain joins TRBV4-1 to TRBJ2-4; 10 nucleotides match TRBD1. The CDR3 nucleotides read TGCGCCAGCAGCCTCACCTGGACAGGGGGGACCAAAAACATTCAGTACTTC. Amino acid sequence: CASSLTWTGGTKNIQYF.